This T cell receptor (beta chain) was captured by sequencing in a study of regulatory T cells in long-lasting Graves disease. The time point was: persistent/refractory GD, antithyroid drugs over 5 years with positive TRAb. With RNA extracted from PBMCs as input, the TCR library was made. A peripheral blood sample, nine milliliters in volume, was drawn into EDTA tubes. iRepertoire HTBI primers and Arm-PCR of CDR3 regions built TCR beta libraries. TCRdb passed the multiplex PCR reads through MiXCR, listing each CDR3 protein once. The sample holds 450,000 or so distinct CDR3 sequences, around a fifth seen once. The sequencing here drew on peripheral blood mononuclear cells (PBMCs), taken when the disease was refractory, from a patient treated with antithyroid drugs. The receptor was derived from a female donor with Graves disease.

The CDR3 reads CAWSVRLDTYEQYF. CDR3 nucleotides: TGTGCCTGGAGTGTAAGGCTAGATACCTACGAGCAGTACTTC. The chain is built from TRBV30 and TRBJ2-7; D is unclear. Germline V gene sequence: CDR1 GTSNPN, CDR2 SVGIG (reference sequence). The V gene lost 0 bases and the J gene lost 2 bases, with 11 bases spanning the gap. CDR3 length: 14 residues.